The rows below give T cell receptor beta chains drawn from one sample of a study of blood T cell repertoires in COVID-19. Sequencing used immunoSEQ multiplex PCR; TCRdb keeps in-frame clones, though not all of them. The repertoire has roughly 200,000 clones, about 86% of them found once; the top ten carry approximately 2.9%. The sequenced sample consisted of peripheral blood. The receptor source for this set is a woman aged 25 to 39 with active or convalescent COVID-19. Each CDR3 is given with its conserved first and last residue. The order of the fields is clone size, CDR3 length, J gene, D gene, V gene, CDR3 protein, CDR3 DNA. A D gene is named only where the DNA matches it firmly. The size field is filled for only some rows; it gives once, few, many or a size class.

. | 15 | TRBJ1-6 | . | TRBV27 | CASSSGGAYNSPLHF | TGTGCCAGCAGTTCCGGGGGGGCCTATAATTCACCCCTCCACTTT
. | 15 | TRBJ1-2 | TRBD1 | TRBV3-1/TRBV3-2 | CASSHLDRDAYGYTF | TGTGCCAGCAGCCACTTGGACAGGGACGCCTATGGCTACACCTTC
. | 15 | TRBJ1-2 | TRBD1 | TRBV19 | CASSNSGTGVNGYTF | TGTGCCAGTAGTAACTCCGGGACAGGTGTTAATGGCTACACCTTC
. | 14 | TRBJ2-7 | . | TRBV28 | CASSLTLVVYEQYF | TGTGCCAGCAGCCTTACTCTAGTAGTCTACGAGCAGTACTTC
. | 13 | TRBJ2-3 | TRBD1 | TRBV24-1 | CATGDSTTDTQYF | TGTGCCACCGGGGACAGTACTACAGATACGCAGTATTTT
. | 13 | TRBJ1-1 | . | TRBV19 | CASSIEVRAEAFF | TGTGCCAGTAGTATAGAGGTCAGGGCTGAAGCTTTCTTT
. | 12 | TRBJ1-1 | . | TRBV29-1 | CSALILSGEAFF | TGCAGCGCCTTGATCCTCTCAGGAGAAGCTTTCTTT
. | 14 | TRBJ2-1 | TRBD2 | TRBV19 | CATSGLSFTDEQFF | TGTGCCACCTCGGGACTAAGTTTTACGGATGAGCAGTTCTTC
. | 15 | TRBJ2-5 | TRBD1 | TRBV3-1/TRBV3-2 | CASSQDDREWITQYF | TGTGCCAGCAGCCAAGATGACAGGGAGTGGATTACCCAGTACTTC
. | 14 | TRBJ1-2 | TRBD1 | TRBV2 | CASRLDRGPYGYTF | TGTGCCAGCAGATTGGACAGGGGGCCCTATGGCTACACCTTC
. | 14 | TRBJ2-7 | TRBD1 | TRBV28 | CASSNRDRGKRRDF | TGTGCCAGCAGTAACCGGGACAGGGGAAAAAGAAGGGACTTC
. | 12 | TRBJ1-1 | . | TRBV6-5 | CASRRLNTEAFF | TGTGCCAGCAGACGGTTGAACACTGAAGCTTTCTTT
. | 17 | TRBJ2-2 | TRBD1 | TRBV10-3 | CAIREDRGALRGGELFF | TGTGCCATCAGGGAAGACAGGGGCGCCCTGCGGGGCGGGGAGCTGTTTTTT
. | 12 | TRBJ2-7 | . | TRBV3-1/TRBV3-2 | CASSQSPREQYF | TGTGCCAGCAGCCAATCCCCCCGCGAGCAGTACTTC
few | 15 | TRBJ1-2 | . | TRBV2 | CASSEEGRGNYGYTF | TGTGCCAGCAGTGAAGAGGGCCGGGGGAACTATGGCTACACCTTC
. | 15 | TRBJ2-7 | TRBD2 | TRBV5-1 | CASSSLAGGKDEQYF | TGCGCCAGCAGCTCATTAGCGGGAGGGAAGGACGAGCAGTACTTC
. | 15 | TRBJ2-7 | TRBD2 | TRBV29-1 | CSVGGASGRSYEQYF | TGCAGCGTGGGGGGGGCTAGCGGGAGGAGTTACGAGCAGTACTTC
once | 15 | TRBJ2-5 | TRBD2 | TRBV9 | CASSMTSERQETQYF | TGTGCCAGCAGCATGACTAGCGAACGCCAAGAGACCCAGTACTTC
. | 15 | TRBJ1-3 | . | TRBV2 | CASSGQGGSGNTIYF | TGTGCCAGCAGTGGGCAGGGTGGCTCTGGAAACACCATATATTTT
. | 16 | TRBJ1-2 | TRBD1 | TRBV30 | CAWSAGQGLFNYGYTF | TGTGCCTGGAGTGCCGGACAGGGCCTTTTTAACTATGGCTACACCTTC
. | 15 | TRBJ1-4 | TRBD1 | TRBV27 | CASSPRQGFNEKLFF | TGTGCCAGCAGTCCCAGACAGGGCTTTAATGAAAAACTGTTTTTT
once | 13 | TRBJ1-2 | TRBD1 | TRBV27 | CASSLRGRGGYTF | TGTGCCAGCAGTTTAAGGGGGCGCGGAGGCTACACCTTC
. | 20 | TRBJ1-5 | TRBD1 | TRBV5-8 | CASSLAPGTGGLMSNQPQHF | TGTGCCAGCAGCTTGGCCCCCGGGACAGGGGGCCTTATGAGCAATCAGCCCCAGCATTTT